The present T cell receptor (beta chain) was sequenced within a study of monozygotic twins with inflammatory bowel disease. Germline CDR1 and CDR2: GTSNPN and SVGIG (reference sequence). This CDR3 region has 14 residues. Reanalyzing the 5' RACE reads, TCRdb keeps one entry per CDR3 protein, without DNA. This sample's clone table lists some 160,000 distinct CDR3 sequences. Sequencing was done on a sample of blood. This TCR was sampled from a human donor with ulcerative colitis or Crohn's disease, or a healthy co-twin of an affected twin (not recorded which). The chain recombines TRBV30 with TRBJ1-5; TCRdb picks TRBD1, but there is no DNA to check that call. The CDR3 loop is CAWSVGADNQPQHF.